The clone carrying this T cell receptor beta chain was seen once. Under the authors' procedure: Nucleated cell number was recorded as an estimate derived from reference gene primer amplification. TCRdb keeps only in-frame clones here, not all; method: immunoSEQ multiplex PCR. For V, J and clone size, that table is used; D and trimming come from the DNA. This table has about 210,000 clones, 88% appearing once. The sample is drawn from a study of blood T cell repertoires in COVID-19. Across the whole study: Samples taken during acute and convalescent COVID-19 were collected in the United States, Italy and Spain. From T cells, B-cell-depleted T cells, or PBMCs came the material, which was cDNA or gDNA.

Per germline, CDR1 MNHEY and CDR2 SVGAGI. V lost 0 bases to trimming and J lost 3 bases, with 8 bases between them. The CDR3 covers 15 residues. The TCR was taken from a man aged 70-80 years with acute or convalescent COVID-19. The chain is built from TRBV6-5 and TRBJ2-2; D might be TRBD2 (6 bases). The sequencing sample was made of peripheral blood. CDR3 loop: CASSYSGRYTGELFF. CDR3 in DNA: TGTGCCAGCAGTTACTCAGGGAGGTACACCGGGGAGCTGTTTTTT.